The 21 T cell receptor beta chains given below trace back to one sample, sequenced in a study of OX40 agonist ivuxolimab in advanced cancers. The library was generated by the immunoSEQ multiplex PCR assay. TCRdb re-hosts the immuneACCESS table, in-frame sequences only. Its copies lack some clones; in the studies checked, an unresolved V gene accounts for under half of them, and the cause for the rest is not known. This sample gives about 80,000 clones in total; almost 85% of them show up just once. Approximately 25% of the sample lies in the top ten. This sample comprised CD4+ or CD8+ T cells sorted from blood, obtained in a trial of the OX40 agonist ivuxolimab. Every receptor here comes from an adult with an advanced solid tumor such as melanoma, head and neck, liver or kidney cancer.

The V call is TRBV7-9, the J call TRBJ1-2, with D unclear. The germline gives CDR1 SEHNR, CDR2 FQNEAQ (reference sequence). This CDR3 has 13 amino acids. The germline V and J ends were trimmed by 2 bases and 10 bases, with 14 bases remaining between them. This CDR3 is CASSLQPTSAYTF. CDR3 sequence (DNA): TGTGCCAGCAGCTTACAACCGACCTCGGCCTACACCTTC.

This clone was picked up one time. The V gene is TRBV5-6, the J gene TRBJ2-1; TRBD2 matches at 7 bases. Germline loops: CDR1 SGHDT, CDR2 YYEEEE. CDR3 length: 15 residues. Trimming took 3 bases from V and 3 from J; bases not matched to a gene: 6. CDR3 nucleotide sequence: TGTGCCAGCAGCTCCCCCGGGACTAACTACAATGAGCAGTTCTTC. Its protein is CASSSPGTNYNEQFF.

The CDR3 region is CASSPYTGSYEQYF. The CDR3 nucleotides are TGCGCCAGCTCCCCCTACACGGGATCCTACGAGCAGTACTTC. V usage is TRBV10-1 and J usage is TRBJ2-7, with D possibly TRBD2 on 5 matching bases. The CDR3 has 14 residues. The V gene's germline CDR1 is WNHNN and CDR2 SYGVQD (reference sequence). Trimming shortened V by 8 bases and J by 1 base, and 15 bases separated the two germline ends.

The chain couples TRBV27 to TRBJ2-7; no reliable D call. Germline CDR1 reads MNHEY; CDR2 reads SMNVEV (reference sequence). CDR3 length: 12 amino acids. V was shortened by 5 bases and J by 6 bases, with 11 bases between the two germline ends. The CDR3 protein is CASSPDLGEQYF. The CDR3 DNA follows: TGTGCCAGCAGTCCCGACCTGGGCGAGCAGTACTTC.

This rearrangement joins TRBV5-1 to TRBJ1-3; TRBD1 matches 8 bases. The length of the CDR3 is 14 residues. With 4 bases clipped from V and 5 bases from J, the junction kept 5 bases outside the gene matches. Germline assignment: CDR1 SGHRS and CDR2 YFSETQ. The CDR3 nucleotides read TGCGCCAGCAGCCCGACAGGGGATAGAAACACCATATATTTT. Translated, it gives CASSPTGDRNTIYF.

V gene TRBV27 combines with J gene TRBJ2-1; 8 bases match TRBD1. The CDR3 runs to 15 residues. CDR1 MNHEY and CDR2 SMNVEV come from the germline V gene (reference sequence). V lost 0 bases, J lost 9 bases, and 7 bases stayed unmatched. CDR3 sequence reads: CASSLSRTGLGEQFF. The CDR3 DNA follows: TGTGCCAGCAGTTTATCCCGGACAGGGTTGGGTGAGCAGTTCTTC.

The chain combines TRBV7-6 with TRBJ1-4; the D gene is possibly TRBD1 (5 bases). The germline V gene has CDR1 SGHVS and CDR2 FNYEAQ. CDR3 length: 15 amino acids. The V and J ends lost 2 bases and 8 bases respectively, with 15 bases between them. CDR3 sequence (DNA): TGTGCCAGCAGCTTACTTCAGGGTATGGGAGAAAAACTGTTTTTT. Encoded protein: CASSLLQGMGEKLFF.

By share of the sample, this clone is medium-sized. The rearrangement uses TRBV28 and TRBJ1-2, with 11 bases aligning to TRBD1. Germline values: CDR1 MDHEN, CDR2 SYDVKM. V was pared by 6 bases and J by 8 bases, with 8 bases of the junction left unmatched. There are 14 residues in the CDR3. CDR3 sequence: CASSPWTGGDGYTF. Here the CDR3 DNA reads TGTGCCAGCAGCCCTTGGACAGGGGGCGACGGCTACACCTTC.

This rearrangement joins TRBV2 to TRBJ2-1; D gene unclear. This CDR3 comprises 14 residues. Trimming removed 2 bases at V and 1 base at J, with 6 bases between. The germline V gene has CDR1 SNHLY and CDR2 FYNNEI. The CDR3 sequence is CASSERLSYNEQFF. In DNA form, the CDR3 reads TGTGCCAGCAGTGAACGTCTTTCCTACAATGAGCAGTTCTTC.

This clone was detected once. The V and J genes are TRBV4-3 and TRBJ2-7; 9 nucleotides line up with TRBD1. The length of the CDR3 is 15 residues. Germline V gene data show CDR1 as LGHNA and CDR2 as YSLEER. Trimming removed 2 bases from V and 1 base from J; junction bases left unmatched: 3. The CDR3 DNA reads TGCGCCAGCAGCCAAACGGGACAGGGTTCCTACGAGCAGTACTTC. Protein: CASSQTGQGSYEQYF.

The J gene is TRBJ1-5, the V gene TRBV2; D is perhaps TRBD1 (5 bases). The CDR3 has 16 amino acids. V lost 3 bases, J lost 1 base, and 13 bases lay in between. Per the germline V gene, CDR1 is SNHLY and CDR2 is FYNNEI. CDR3 sequence reads: CASSDLGPFSNQPQHF. CDR3 in DNA: TGTGCCAGCAGTGATCTGGGACCTTTCAGCAATCAGCCCCAGCATTTT.

The CDR3 spells CASSPQEGSLVDGYNEQFF. CDR3 DNA sequence: TGTGCCAGCAGCCCCCAGGAGGGTAGCCTAGTGGACGGCTACAATGAGCAGTTCTTC. The chain recombines TRBV7-7 with TRBJ2-1, with D perhaps matching TRBD2 (6 bases). V was cut by 5 bases and J by 3 bases, with 26 bases left in between. The CDR3 runs to 19 residues. The germline V gene has CDR1 SSHAT and CDR2 FNYEAQ (reference sequence).

The chain is built from TRBV6-6 and TRBJ2-2; TRBD1 is a possible D gene (6 bases). This CDR3 contains 15 residues. V was clipped by 6 bases and J by 4 bases, with 15 bases between them. Germline loops: CDR1 MNHNY, CDR2 SVGAGI (reference sequence). DNA of the CDR3: TGTGCCAGCAGGCGTGGACAGAAGTCCACCGGGGAGCTGTTTTTT. Protein sequence: CASRRGQKSTGELFF.

The chain recombines TRBV19 with TRBJ2-3; no clear D. The CDR3 is 14 residues long. Deletions cut 5 bases from V and 2 bases from J, with 11 bases between. Germline-derived CDR1 and CDR2 are LNHDA and SQIVND (reference sequence). CDR3 loop: CASSPRRNTDTQYF. In DNA, the CDR3 is TGTGCCAGTAGTCCCCGGCGAAACACAGATACGCAGTATTTT.

The chain couples TRBV18 to TRBJ2-7; no reliable D call. The length of the CDR3 is 13 residues. Germline-derived CDR1 and CDR2 are KGHSH and LQKENI. Between the trimmed V and J ends, which lost 3 bases and 4 bases, there was a span of 10 bases. CDR3 loop: CASSPNTRYEQYF. CDR3 coding DNA: TGTGCCAGCTCACCGAACACACGGTACGAGCAGTACTTC.

For this clone: Other DNA sequences in this sample translate to the same CDR3. This sequence joins TRBV5-1 and TRBJ2-2; maybe TRBD2 (7 bases). Germline CDR1 SGHRS, CDR2 YFSETQ. Trimming left V 4 bases short and J 4 bases short, with 14 bases between. The CDR3 is made up of 15 amino acids. The CDR3 spells CASSLDGGATGELFF. For the CDR3, the DNA is TGCGCCAGCAGCCTCGATGGGGGGGCCACCGGGGAGCTGTTTTTT.

This clone appeared a single time. The rearrangement joins TRBV18 to TRBJ2-3; D not resolved. The germline CDR1 and CDR2 sequences are KGHSH and LQKENI. Trimming stripped 3 bases from V and 2 bases from J, with 18 bases between. The CDR3 extends over 17 amino acids. The CDR3 DNA reads as TGTGCCAGCTCACCCTGGTCCGGCGTCGACAACACAGATACGCAGTATTTT. This translates into CASSPWSGVDNTDTQYF.

This clone showed up just a few times. The chain is built from TRBV19 and TRBJ1-6, with 7 bases lining up with TRBD1. The length of the CDR3 is 14 residues. V gave up 6 bases and J gave up 8 bases; unmatched junction bases: 7. Germline V CDR1 and CDR2: LNHDA, SQIVND (reference sequence). CDR3 DNA: TGTGCCAGTAGGACGACAGGGTATGATTCACCCCTCCACTTT. Its protein product is CASRTTGYDSPLHF.

The chain recombines TRBV4-2 with TRBJ2-7; D is possibly TRBD2 (5 bases). Trimming took 4 bases from V and 3 from J, leaving 7 bases between them. This CDR3 comprises 12 residues. Per germline, CDR1 LGHNA and CDR2 YNFKEQ. The CDR3 sequence: CASSREGYEQYF. DNA for the CDR3: TGTGCCAGCAGCCGAGAGGGCTACGAGCAGTACTTC.

The chain employs TRBV7-9 and TRBJ1-2; a weak D match, TRBD1 (6 bases). The germline V and J ends were trimmed by 5 bases and 4 bases, with 14 bases remaining between them. The germline V gene encodes CDR1 SEHNR and CDR2 FQNEAQ (reference sequence). This CDR3 is 14 amino acids long. The CDR3 here is CASSQRGRGYGYTF. The CDR3 DNA reads as TGTGCCAGCAGCCAGCGGGGCAGGGGCTATGGCTACACCTTC.

V is TRBV7-2 and J is TRBJ1-2; no clear D. Trimming took off 0 bases at V and 2 bases at J, with 19 bases between the two ends. The CDR3 extends over 18 amino acids. Germline V CDR1 and CDR2: SGHTA, FQGNSA. The CDR3 DNA reads as TGTGCCAGCAGCTTAGCGACAACACTTGCAGCCTTGAACTATGGCTACACCTTC. Translating it yields CASSLATTLAALNYGYTF. The full variable domain, completed using reference TRBV7-2 and TRBJ1-2, is GAGVSQSPSNKVTEKGKDVELRCDPISGHTALYWYRQSLGQGLEFLIYFQGNSAPDKSGLPSDRFSAERTGGSVSTLTIQRTQQEDSAVYLCASSLATTLAALNYGYTFGSGTRLTVV.